This passage covers 27 T cell receptor beta chains from one sample sequenced in a study of blood T cell repertoires in COVID-19 (dated by TCRdb to the early 2020s). The library came from the immunoSEQ multiplex PCR assay. What TCRdb holds here is the immuneACCESS table cut down to in-frame rearrangements. Part of the clones is not present; checked against another copy, under half of the missing clones reflect an unresolved V gene, and the others are unexplained. This sample is represented by over 250,000 clones; approximately 90% of them were singletons. The ten largest make up around 5.8% of the sample. Sequenced input: peripheral blood. The receptor set was obtained from a woman between 50 and 59 years old with COVID-19, enrolled during active disease.

The rearrangement joins TRBV25-1 to TRBJ2-5, with a possible D match to TRBD1 (6 bases). Trimming shortened V by 7 bases and J by 7 bases, and 19 bases separated the two germline ends. Germline V gene lookup returns CDR1 MGHDK and CDR2 SYGVNS. The length of the CDR3 is 14 residues. CDR3: CASMGTRGYGTQYF. The CDR3, as DNA: TGTGCCAGCATGGGGACACGGGGTTATGGGACCCAGTACTTC. The full variable domain, completed using reference TRBV25-1 and TRBJ2-5, is EADIYQTPRYLVIGTGKKITLECSQTMGHDKMYWYQQDPGMELHLIHYSYGVNSTEKGDLSSESTVSRIRTEHFPLTLESARPSHTSQYLCASMGTRGYGTQYFGPGTRLLVL.

In regard to this clone: Other DNA sequences in the sample encode the same CDR3. The chain links TRBV14 to TRBJ1-1, with D possibly matching TRBD1 (5 bases). From germline, CDR1 is SGHDN and CDR2 FVKESK. V gave up 6 bases and J gave up 0 bases, with 11 bases separating them. This CDR3 is 14 amino acids long. The CDR3 loop reads CASSPGLMNTEAFF. The CDR3 DNA reads TGTGCCAGCAGTCCAGGGCTGATGAACACTGAAGCTTTCTTT. Based on the CDR3 plus reference TRBV14 and TRBJ1-1, the full variable domain is EAGVTQFPSHSVIEKGQTVTLRCDPISGHDNLYWYRRVMGKEIKFLLHFVKESKQDESGMPNNRFLAERTGGTYSTLKVQPAELEDSGVYFCASSPGLMNTEAFFGQGTRLTVV.

This chain links TRBV6-4 with TRBJ1-1; TRBD1 is a possible D gene (6 bases). The length of the CDR3 is 13 residues. In germline, CDR1 is MRHNA, CDR2 SNTAGT. The V end lost 3 bases, the J end lost 3 bases, and 8 bases lay between the germline ends. The CDR3 DNA follows: TGTGCCAGCAGTGAGGGGGCCTACACTGAAGCTTTCTTT. Protein product: CASSEGAYTEAFF.

This clone was detected only once. The chain uses TRBV29-1 and TRBJ2-5; the match to TRBD1 covers 7 bases. Germline CDR1 is SQVTM and CDR2 is ANQGSEA. The CDR3 has 13 residues. CDR3 residues: CAARGTDQETQYF. CDR3 bases: TGCGCAGCTAGGGGGACAGACCAAGAGACCCAGTACTTC.

The chain uses TRBV3-1 (or the pseudogene TRBV3-2) and TRBJ1-5, with D perhaps matching TRBD1 (6 bases). The CDR3 length is 15 residues. Germline V gene data show CDR1 as LGHDT and CDR2 as YNNKEL (reference sequence). V was trimmed by 5 bases and J by 4 bases, leaving 15 bases between them. In DNA, the CDR3 is TGTGCCAGCAGCTGGCAGGGGTCGGCAAATCAGCCCCAGCATTTT. Translating it yields CASSWQGSANQPQHF.

The rearrangement links TRBV3-1 (or the pseudogene TRBV3-2) to TRBJ2-7; 8 bases fit TRBD2. Per germline, CDR1 LGHDT and CDR2 YNNKEL (reference sequence). V lost 2 bases and J lost 6; bases outside the gene matches: 9. The CDR3 sequence is 15 residues long. This CDR3 reads CASSQSTSGVGEQYF. The CDR3 DNA follows: TGTGCCAGCAGCCAATCCACTAGCGGTGTCGGCGAGCAGTACTTC.

The rearrangement links TRBV21-1 to TRBJ2-3; TRBD2 is the table's D call and was not checked against the DNA. TRBV21-1 counts as a pseudogene. This CDR3 spans 12 amino acids. The CDR3 DNA is TGTGCCAGTCAAAACTTCACAGATACGCAGTATTTT. Its protein is CASQNFTDTQYF.

This clone showed up just once. The chain is built from TRBV5-1 and TRBJ2-7, with 9 bases identical to TRBD1. V lost 3 bases, J lost 4 bases, and 5 bases stayed unmatched. From germline, CDR1 is SGHRS and CDR2 YFSETQ. This CDR3 region has 14 residues. CDR3 sequence (DNA): TGCGCCAGCAGCTCCCGGGACAGGGCATACGAGCAGTACTTC. Protein sequence: CASSSRDRAYEQYF.

V usage is TRBV2 and J usage is TRBJ1-1, with TRBD1 as a possible D gene (5 bases). Germline CDR1 SNHLY, CDR2 FYNNEI. This CDR3 comprises 14 residues. Trimming removed 3 bases at V and 5 bases at J, with 13 bases between. CDR3 DNA sequence: TGTGCCAGCAGTGACCAGGGTAGGGGAACTGAAGCTTTCTTT. The encoded protein is CASSDQGRGTEAFF. Using reference TRBV2 and TRBJ1-1 for the parts outside the CDR3, the full variable domain is EPEVTQTPSHQVTQMGQEVILRCVPISNHLYFYWYRQILGQKVEFLVSFYNNEISEKSEIFDDQFSVERPDGSNFTLKIRSTKLEDSAMYFCASSDQGRGTEAFFGQGTRLTVV.

This clone was observed once. CDR3 coding DNA: TGTGCCAGCAGTCCGACAGGGGCTAATAATGAAAAACTGTTTTTT. Protein product: CASSPTGANNEKLFF. The chain links TRBV5-8 to TRBJ1-4; 8 nucleotides line up with TRBD1. This CDR3 has 15 amino acids. V lost 5 bases to trimming and J lost 4 bases; unmatched junction nucleotides: 7. CDR1 is SGHTS, CDR2 YDEGEE, per germline.

This chain joins TRBV7-7 and TRBJ2-7; no reliable D call. CDR1 is SSHAT, CDR2 FNYEAQ, per germline (reference sequence). V lost 3 bases to trimming and J lost 6 bases, with 18 bases between them. The CDR3 runs to 15 residues. The CDR3 here is CASSFTHSSRSEQYF. DNA for the CDR3: TGTGCCAGCAGCTTCACACATTCGTCGCGGAGCGAGCAGTACTTC.

The gene calls are TRBV30 and TRBJ1-2; TRBD1 is a possible D gene (6 bases). Germline CDR1 is GTSNPN and CDR2 is SVGIG (reference sequence). The CDR3 consists of 14 residues. The V end lost 1 base, the J end lost 7 bases, and 16 bases lay between the germline ends. The CDR3 nucleotides are TGTGCCTGGAGTGCCACGCAGGGGTCTAGTGGCTACACCTTC. Its translation is CAWSATQGSSGYTF.

The V call is TRBV2, the J call TRBJ2-1, with 11 bases identical to TRBD2. Germline CDR1 is SNHLY and CDR2 is FYNNEI. This CDR3 region has 14 residues. V shed 7 bases and J 3 bases; nucleotides not matched to a gene: 2. CDR3 nucleotide sequence: TGTGCCAGCACACTAGCGGGAGACTACAATGAGCAGTTCTTC. Residues: CASTLAGDYNEQFF.

The chain is built from TRBV7-9 and TRBJ2-2; D is perhaps TRBD1 (6 bases). The CDR3 sequence is 16 residues long. With 1 base removed from V and 7 bases from J, the gap between germline ends came to 16 bases. Germline CDR1 reads SEHNR; CDR2 reads FQNEAQ (reference sequence). Written as DNA, the CDR3 is TGTGCCAGCAGCTTAGGATGGCAGGGGAGTGGCGGGGAGCTGTTTTTT. Its translation is CASSLGWQGSGGELFF.

The V and J genes are TRBV29-1 and TRBJ2-1; TRBD2 agrees at 8 bases. With 6 bases clipped from V and 3 bases from J, the junction kept 16 bases outside the gene matches. The germline CDR1 and CDR2 sequences are SQVTM and ANQGSEA. This CDR3 is built from 17 residues. The CDR3 loop reads CSVPTGGPSPGYNEQFF. DNA of the CDR3: TGCAGCGTCCCAACGGGAGGGCCCTCCCCTGGCTACAATGAGCAGTTCTTC.

V gene TRBV5-1 combines with J gene TRBJ2-1, with a weak D call TRBD1 (6 bases). V lost 0 bases, J lost 3 bases, and 10 bases lay in between. Germline CDR1 is SGHRS and CDR2 is YFSETQ. The CDR3 spans 15 residues. CDR3 in amino acids: CASSLGTERYNEQFF. In DNA form, the CDR3 reads TGCGCCAGCAGCTTGGGGACAGAACGCTACAATGAGCAGTTCTTC. The entire variable domain, with the rest obtained from reference TRBV5-1 and TRBJ2-1, is as follows: KAGVTQTPRYLIKTRGQQVTLSCSPISGHRSVSWYQQTPGQGLQFLFEYFSETQRNKGNFPGRFSGRQFSNSRSEMNVSTLELGDSALYLCASSLGTERYNEQFFGPGTRLTVL.

With regard to this clone: This CDR3 is also generated by other DNA sequences in the sample. The J gene is TRBJ1-1, the V gene TRBV29-1; D call uncertain. From germline, CDR1 is SQVTM and CDR2 ANQGSEA. V was trimmed by 4 bases and J by 1 base, leaving 7 bases between them. CDR3 length equals 12 residues. CDR3 DNA sequence: TGCAGCGTTGTGACTGGGAACACTGAAGCTTTCTTT. Encoded protein: CSVVTGNTEAFF.

The chain links TRBV11-3 to TRBJ2-4; TRBD2 agrees at 11 bases. The junction had 4 bases not matched to a gene; V was cut back by 4 bases and J by 8 bases. Germline values: CDR1 SGHNT, CDR2 YENEEA. The CDR3 contains 14 residues. The CDR3 loop reads CASSSGLAGDIQYF. CDR3 nucleotide sequence: TGTGCCAGCAGCTCAGGACTAGCGGGTGACATTCAGTACTTC. The entire variable domain, with the rest obtained from reference TRBV11-3 and TRBJ2-4, is as follows: EAGVVQSPRYKIIEKKQPVAFWCNPISGHNTLYWYLQNLGQGPELLIRYENEEAVDDSQLPKDRFSAERLKGVDSTLKIQPAELGDSAVYLCASSSGLAGDIQYFGAGTRLSVL.

The V call is TRBV19, the J call TRBJ2-7; TRBD2 aligns across 11 bases. CDR3 length: 15 residues. Germline CDR1 and CDR2: LNHDA and SQIVND (reference sequence). Losses at the gene ends were 6 bases for V and 5 bases for J; bases not matched to a gene: 9. The CDR3 region has the DNA TGTGCCAGTAGCCCCCTAGCGGGAGGTCCCAACGAGCAGTACTTC. Its translation is CASSPLAGGPNEQYF.

This chain uses TRBV2 with TRBJ2-1; D may be TRBD2 (7 bases). Trimming shortened V by 7 bases and J by 6 bases, and 22 bases separated the two germline ends. The CDR3 spans 16 residues. CDR1 is SNHLY and CDR2 is FYNNEI in the germline V gene. This CDR3 reads CASTKQGGSFPNEQFF. CDR3 coding DNA: TGTGCCAGCACCAAACAGGGAGGGTCCTTTCCCAATGAGCAGTTCTTC.

This chain links TRBV24-1 with TRBJ2-1, with no clear D. V lost 1 base, J lost 12 bases, and 6 bases lay in between. The germline CDR1 and CDR2 sequences are KGHDR and SFDVKD. This CDR3 spans 11 amino acids. DNA of the CDR3: TGTGCCACCAGTGATTTCGAGCGGCAGTTCTTC. This sequence encodes CATSDFERQFF.

This chain joins TRBV29-1 and TRBJ2-5; 8 bases align to TRBD1. Germline V gene lookup returns CDR1 SQVTM and CDR2 ANQGSEA. The CDR3 loop spans 17 amino acids. V was clipped by 5 bases and J by 7 bases; unmatched bases: 21. DNA for the CDR3: TGCAGCGTTCAGGGGGCGGCAATGGTCGAAAAAGCTGGGACCCAGTACTTC. Translated: CSVQGAAMVEKAGTQYF.

The chain is built from TRBV20-1 and TRBJ1-2, with unresolved D. This CDR3 has 10 amino acids. Trimming took 4 bases from V and 11 from J, leaving 11 bases between them. Germline V gene lookup returns CDR1 DFQATT and CDR2 SNEGSKA (reference sequence). The CDR3 here is CSAIYGDYTF. The CDR3, as DNA: TGCAGTGCTATTTACGGGGATTACACCTTC.

The chain employs TRBV4-1 and TRBJ2-7; a possible D gene is TRBD1 (6 bases). The CDR3 has 16 residues. CDR1 MGHRA and CDR2 YSYEKL come from the germline V gene. V lost 2 bases to trimming and J lost 2 bases, with 16 bases between them. CDR3 residues: CASSQHQQGPTYEQYF. In DNA, the CDR3 is TGCGCCAGCAGCCAACATCAACAGGGTCCCACCTACGAGCAGTACTTC.

This clone has more than one count but fewer than ten. The J gene is TRBJ2-5, the V gene TRBV6-2 or TRBV6-3; 7 bases line up with TRBD2. The V and J ends lost 0 bases and 1 base, in that order; junction bases with no gene match: 8. The CDR3 runs to 17 residues. The germline gives CDR1 MNHEY, CDR2 SVGEGT. In nucleotides, the CDR3 is TGTGCCAGCAGTTACTCCGGGGTAGCGGGCCTCCAAGAGACCCAGTACTTC. Translated: CASSYSGVAGLQETQYF.

The chain employs TRBV9 and TRBJ1-1; TRBD1 aligns across 10 bases. Germline CDR1 reads SGDLS; CDR2 reads YYNGEE. J gave up 10 bases and V 5 bases, and 11 bases lay outside the gene matches. CDR3 length: 14 amino acids. The CDR3 DNA follows: TGTGCCAGCAGTAGGACCGGGACAGGGGCGGCAGCTTTCTTT. It translates to CASSRTGTGAAAFF.

The chain couples TRBV5-1 to TRBJ2-2, with no clear D. With 5 bases removed from V and 0 bases from J, the gap between germline ends came to 8 bases. The CDR3 extends over 14 amino acids. Germline V gives CDR1 SGHRS, CDR2 YFSETQ. The CDR3 DNA reads TGCGCCAGCAGATCACAGACGAACACCGGGGAGCTGTTTTTT. This encodes CASRSQTNTGELFF.